This T cell receptor (beta chain) comes out of a study of OX40 agonist ivuxolimab in advanced cancers. General notes on the study: Ivuxolimab was an agonistic, fully human IgG2 monoclonal antibody directed against OX40 (CD134), a costimulatory receptor. Intravenous ivuxolimab was administered to patients every 2 weeks at six dose levels: 0.01, 0.1, 0.3, 1.5, 3 and 10 mg/kg. Of the roughly 53 patients in dose escalation, about 20 had hepatocellular carcinoma, about 15 had melanoma, 9 had renal cell carcinoma and 9 had head and neck cancer. A male proportion of about 79% and a mean age of approximately 62 years, ranging from about 20 to 85, were recorded for the dose-escalation cohort. Patients were allowed to have had prior anti-PD-1, anti-PD-L1 or anti-CTLA-4 therapy, and 40% of the dose-escalation patients had been treated with checkpoint inhibitors. Three dose-escalation patients achieved partial responses, one with hepatocellular carcinoma and two with cutaneous melanoma. Peripheral TCRbeta sequencing was intended to test whether TCR sequence diversity was altered and clonal T-cell expansion was caused by ivuxolimab. The paper covers the monotherapy dose-escalation part of the phase I ivuxolimab trial, which included N of about 50 patients.

Points the paper makes about the study in general: Which antigens the clonally expanded peripheral T cells were specific for was not determined. At doses of 0.1 to 3.0 mg/kg, clonal expansion of both CD4+ and CD8+ blood T cells was observed from baseline to week 6. After ivuxolimab, CD8+ T cells had more expanded clones than CD4+ T cells on average. Low levels of normalized T-cell clonal expansion were also seen in some patients who did not respond. Partial responders in the 0.1-3.0 mg/kg groups had among the lowest normalized peripheral clonal expansion, especially among CD8+ T cells.

Inclusive of the bounding cysteine and phenylalanine, the CDR3 is 16 residues long. Of all the DNA, just the CDR3 is kept, 48 bases in frame from base 1. From a lookup of the germline V gene (reference sequence), CDR1 and CDR2 are MNHEY and SMNVEV. Trimming takes 5 bases from V and 6 bases from J, and the germline ends sit 19 bases apart. Turning to this clone: Its binding antigen is unknown. Base qualities are not recorded, but no much larger clone differs from it by a single base.

Genomic DNA was extracted from sorted cells for sequencing of the TCRbeta CDR3 region. The immunoSEQ Assay was used for sequencing of TCRbeta CDR3 regions. The immuneACCESS repertoire file appears here via TCRdb, limited to in-frame rearrangements. These files lack a portion of the clones; in checked studies, under half of the deficit traces to unresolved V genes, and the cause of the others is not known. The sample profile shows about 44,000 clones; over 80% of them were found once. About 5.2% of the sample belongs to the ten largest clones. The trial excluded patients who had a history of autoimmune disease or were on systemic immunosuppression. In every dose cohort, peripheral blood was drawn for TCR sequencing at baseline, cycle 4 day 1, and cycle 7 day 1. Samples were obtained from an open-label, multicenter, first-in-human phase I dose-escalation trial of ivuxolimab. The trial enrolled adults with locally advanced or metastatic head and neck squamous cell, hepatocellular, melanoma or renal cell carcinoma. Before TCR sequencing, CD4+ T cells and CD8+ T cells from peripheral blood were sorted into separate populations.

Recombination joined TRBV27 with TRBJ2-2; a tentative D match to TRBD2 spans 5 bases. This receptor was obtained from an adult with an advanced solid tumor such as melanoma, head and neck, liver or kidney cancer. Material: CD4+ or CD8+ T cells sorted from blood, obtained in a trial of the OX40 agonist ivuxolimab. The sequence in DNA is TGTGCCAGCAGTAAGACGACGGGAAGGTCTCCCGGGGAGCTGTTTTTT. It translates as CASSKTTGRSPGELFF.